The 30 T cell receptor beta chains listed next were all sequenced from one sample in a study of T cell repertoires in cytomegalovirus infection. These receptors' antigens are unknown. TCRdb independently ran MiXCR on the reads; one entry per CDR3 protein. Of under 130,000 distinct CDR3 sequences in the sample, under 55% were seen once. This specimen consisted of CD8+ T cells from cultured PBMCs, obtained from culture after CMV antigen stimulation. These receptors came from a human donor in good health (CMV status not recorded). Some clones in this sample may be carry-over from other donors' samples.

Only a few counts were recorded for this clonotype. CDR3: CASKTGMAYEQYF. The CDR3 bases are TGTGCCAGCAAGACAGGGATGGCCTACGAGCAGTACTTC. This chain joins TRBV27 and TRBJ2-7; 7 bases are a match to TRBD1. The V gene's germline CDR1 is MNHEY and CDR2 SMNVEV (reference sequence). Germline trimming cut 7 bases from V and 2 bases from J; bases unmatched to any gene: 5. The CDR3 runs to 13 residues.

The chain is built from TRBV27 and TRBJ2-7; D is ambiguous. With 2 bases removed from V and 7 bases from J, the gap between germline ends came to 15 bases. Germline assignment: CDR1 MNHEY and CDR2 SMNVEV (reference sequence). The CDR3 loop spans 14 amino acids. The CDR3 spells CASSLHGSVWEQYF. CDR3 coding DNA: TGTGCCAGCAGTTTACATGGGTCCGTATGGGAGCAGTACTTC.

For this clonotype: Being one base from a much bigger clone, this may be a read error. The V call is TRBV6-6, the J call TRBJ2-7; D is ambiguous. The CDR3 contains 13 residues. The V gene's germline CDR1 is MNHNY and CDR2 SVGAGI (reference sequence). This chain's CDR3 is CAGSPGRAYEQYF. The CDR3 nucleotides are TGTGCCGGCAGCCCAGGTCGCGCCTACGAGCAGTACTTC.

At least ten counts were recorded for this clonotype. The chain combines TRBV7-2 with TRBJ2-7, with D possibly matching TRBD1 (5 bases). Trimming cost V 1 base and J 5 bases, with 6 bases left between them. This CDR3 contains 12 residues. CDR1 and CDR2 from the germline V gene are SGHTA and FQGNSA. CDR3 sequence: CASSLVGDEQYF. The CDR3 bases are TGTGCCAGCAGCTTAGTAGGGGACGAGCAGTACTTC.

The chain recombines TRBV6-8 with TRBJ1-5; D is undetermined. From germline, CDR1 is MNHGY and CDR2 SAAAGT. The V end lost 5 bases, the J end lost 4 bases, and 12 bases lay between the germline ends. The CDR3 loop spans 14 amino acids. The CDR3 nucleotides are TGTGCCAGCAGTAAAGATCTCGGAAATCAGCCCCAGCATTTT. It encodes CASSKDLGNQPQHF.

CDR3 sequence (DNA): TGTGCCAGTAGTATGGGGGCTAGCGGGGGGACTTACAATGAGCAGTTCTTC. Amino acid sequence: CASSMGASGGTYNEQFF. V is TRBV19 and J is TRBJ2-1; TRBD2 agrees at 11 bases. CDR3 length: 17 residues. After removal of 3 bases from V and 4 bases from J, the junction contained 8 bases not matched to a gene. Per the germline V gene, CDR1 is LNHDA and CDR2 is SQIVND (reference sequence).

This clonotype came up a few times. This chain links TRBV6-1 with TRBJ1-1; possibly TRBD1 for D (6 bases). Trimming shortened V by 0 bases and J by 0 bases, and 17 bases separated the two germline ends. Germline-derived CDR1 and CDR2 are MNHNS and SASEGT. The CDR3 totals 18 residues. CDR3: CASSEAIPGQLMNTEAFF. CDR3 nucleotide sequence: TGTGCCAGCAGTGAAGCGATCCCAGGACAGCTCATGAACACTGAAGCTTTCTTT.

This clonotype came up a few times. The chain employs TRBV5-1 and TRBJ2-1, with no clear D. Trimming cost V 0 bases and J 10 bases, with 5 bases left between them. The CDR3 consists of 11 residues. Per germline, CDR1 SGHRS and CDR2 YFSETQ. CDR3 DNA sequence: TGCGCCAGCAGCTTGGTCCGAGAGCAGTTCTTC. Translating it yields CASSLVREQFF.

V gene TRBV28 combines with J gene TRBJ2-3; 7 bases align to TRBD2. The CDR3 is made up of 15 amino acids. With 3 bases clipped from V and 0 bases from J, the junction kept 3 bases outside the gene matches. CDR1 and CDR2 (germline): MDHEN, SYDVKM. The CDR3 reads CASSLYGGSTDTQYF. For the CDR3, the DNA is TGTGCCAGCAGTTTGTACGGGGGGAGCACAGATACGCAGTATTTT. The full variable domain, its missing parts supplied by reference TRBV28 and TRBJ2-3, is DVKVTQSSRYLVKRTGEKVFLECVQDMDHENMFWYRQDPGLGLRLIYFSYDVKMKEKGDIPEGYSVSREKKERFSLILESASTNQTSMYLCASSLYGGSTDTQYFGPGTRLTVL.

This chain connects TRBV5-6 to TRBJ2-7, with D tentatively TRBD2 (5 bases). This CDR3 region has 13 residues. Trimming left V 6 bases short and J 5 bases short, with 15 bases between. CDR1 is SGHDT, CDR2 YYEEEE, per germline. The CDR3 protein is CASIAAGPHEQYF. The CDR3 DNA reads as TGTGCCAGCATCGCCGCGGGTCCCCACGAGCAGTACTTC.

The CDR3 protein is CSAPTPHTDTQYF. CDR3 DNA: TGCAGCGCACCAACGCCCCATACAGATACGCAGTATTTT. This chain links TRBV29-1 with TRBJ2-3; D is ambiguous. Germline CDR1 is SQVTM and CDR2 is ANQGSEA. CDR3 length: 13 residues. V was trimmed by 7 bases and J by 3 bases, leaving 14 bases between them.

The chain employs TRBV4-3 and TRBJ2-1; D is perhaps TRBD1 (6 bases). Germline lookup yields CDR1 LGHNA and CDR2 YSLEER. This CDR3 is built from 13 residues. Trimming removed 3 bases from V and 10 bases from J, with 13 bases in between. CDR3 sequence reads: CASSQVQGREQFF. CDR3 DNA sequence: TGCGCCAGCAGCCAGGTACAGGGCCGCGAGCAGTTCTTC.

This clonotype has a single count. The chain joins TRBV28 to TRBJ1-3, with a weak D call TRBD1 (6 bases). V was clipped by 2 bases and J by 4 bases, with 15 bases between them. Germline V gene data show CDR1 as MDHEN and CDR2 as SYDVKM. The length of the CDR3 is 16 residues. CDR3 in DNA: TGTGCCAGCAGTTTAAGACCGACAGGTTTCGGAAACACCATATATTTT. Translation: CASSLRPTGFGNTIYF.

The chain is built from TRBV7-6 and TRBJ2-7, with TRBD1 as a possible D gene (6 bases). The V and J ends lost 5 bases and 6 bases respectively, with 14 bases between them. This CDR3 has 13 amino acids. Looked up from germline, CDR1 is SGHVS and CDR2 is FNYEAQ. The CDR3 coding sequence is TGTGCCAGCAGCCCACAGGGACGGCTCGAGCAGTACTTC. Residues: CASSPQGRLEQYF.

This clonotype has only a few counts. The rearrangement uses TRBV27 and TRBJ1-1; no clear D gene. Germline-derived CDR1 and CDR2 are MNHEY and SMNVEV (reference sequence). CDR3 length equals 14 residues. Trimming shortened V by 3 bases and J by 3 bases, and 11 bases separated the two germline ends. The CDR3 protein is CASSFTRGDTEAFF. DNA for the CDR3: TGTGCCAGCAGTTTTACTCGGGGAGACACTGAAGCTTTCTTT.

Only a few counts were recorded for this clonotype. CDR3: CASSLGEGGRHTEAFF. CDR3 bases: TGTGCCAGCAGCTTGGGGGAGGGCGGGAGGCACACTGAAGCTTTCTTT. The chain carries TRBV5-6 and TRBJ1-1; D unclear. The CDR3 is 16 residues long. Germline-derived CDR1 and CDR2 are SGHDT and YYEEEE. Trimming shortened V by 0 bases and J by 3 bases, and 15 bases separated the two germline ends.

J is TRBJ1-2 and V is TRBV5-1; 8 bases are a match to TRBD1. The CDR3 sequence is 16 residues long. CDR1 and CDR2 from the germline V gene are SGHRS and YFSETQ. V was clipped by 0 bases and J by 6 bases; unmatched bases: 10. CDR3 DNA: TGCGCCAGCAGCTTGGTCCCAGGGGGCTTCTCTGATGGCTACACCTTC. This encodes CASSLVPGGFSDGYTF.

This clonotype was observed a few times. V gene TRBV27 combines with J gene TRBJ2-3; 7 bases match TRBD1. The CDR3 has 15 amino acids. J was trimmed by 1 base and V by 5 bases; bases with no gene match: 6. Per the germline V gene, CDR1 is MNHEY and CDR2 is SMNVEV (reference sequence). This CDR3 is CASSPGQARTDTQYF. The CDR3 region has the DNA TGTGCCAGCAGTCCAGGACAGGCCCGCACAGATACGCAGTATTTT.

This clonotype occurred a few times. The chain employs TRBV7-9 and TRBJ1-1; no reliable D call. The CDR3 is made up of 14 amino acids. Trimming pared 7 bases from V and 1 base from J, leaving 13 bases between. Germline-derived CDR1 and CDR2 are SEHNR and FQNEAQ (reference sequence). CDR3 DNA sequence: TGTGCCAGCACCCCCAGGACTCCGAACACTGAAGCTTTCTTT. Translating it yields CASTPRTPNTEAFF. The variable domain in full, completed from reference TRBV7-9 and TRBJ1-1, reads DTGVSQNPRHKITKRGQNVTFRCDPISEHNRLYWYRQTLGQGPEFLTYFQNEAQLEKSRLLSDRFSAERPKGSFSTLEIQRTEQGDSAMYLCASTPRTPNTEAFFGQGTRLTVV.

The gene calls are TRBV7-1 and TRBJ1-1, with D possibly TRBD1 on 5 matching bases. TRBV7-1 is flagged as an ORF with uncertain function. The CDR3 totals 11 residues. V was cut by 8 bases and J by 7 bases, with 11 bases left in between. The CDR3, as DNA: TGTGCCAGCCCCAGGGCAGATGAAGCTTTCTTT. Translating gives CASPRADEAFF.

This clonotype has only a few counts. CDR3 in DNA: TGCGCCAGCAGCTTGGCCGGGTCTAGCGGGGGGGCCCGGGAGACCCAGTACTTC. Its translation: CASSLAGSSGGARETQYF. This chain connects TRBV5-1 to TRBJ2-5; 12 bases match TRBD2. V lost 0 bases, J lost 5 bases, and 11 bases stayed unmatched. Germline V gene sequence: CDR1 SGHRS, CDR2 YFSETQ. This CDR3 has 18 amino acids.

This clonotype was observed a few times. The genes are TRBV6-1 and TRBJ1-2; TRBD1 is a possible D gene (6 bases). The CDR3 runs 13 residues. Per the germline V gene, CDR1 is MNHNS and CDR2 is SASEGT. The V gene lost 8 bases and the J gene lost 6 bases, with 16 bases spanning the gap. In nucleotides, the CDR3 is TGTGCCAGCGGCAACAGACAGGTTGATGGCTACACCTTC. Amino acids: CASGNRQVDGYTF.

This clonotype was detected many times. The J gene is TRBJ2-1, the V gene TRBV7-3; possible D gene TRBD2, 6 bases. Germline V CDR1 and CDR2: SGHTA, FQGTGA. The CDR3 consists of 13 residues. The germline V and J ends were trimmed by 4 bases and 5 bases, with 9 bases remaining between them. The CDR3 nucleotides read TGTGCCAGCAGCTCGGGACTCAACAATGAGCAGTTCTTC. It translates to CASSSGLNNEQFF.

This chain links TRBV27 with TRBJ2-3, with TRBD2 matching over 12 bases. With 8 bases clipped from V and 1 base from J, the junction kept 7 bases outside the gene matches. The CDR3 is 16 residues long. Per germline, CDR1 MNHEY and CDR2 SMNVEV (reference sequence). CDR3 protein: CASGTRLAGGTDTQYF. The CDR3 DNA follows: TGTGCCAGCGGAACCCGACTAGCGGGGGGCACAGATACGCAGTATTTT.

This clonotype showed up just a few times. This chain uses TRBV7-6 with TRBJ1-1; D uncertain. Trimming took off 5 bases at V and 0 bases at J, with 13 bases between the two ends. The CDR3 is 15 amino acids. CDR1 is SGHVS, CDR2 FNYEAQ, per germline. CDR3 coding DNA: TGTGCCAGCAGCCCTAAGGGCGGAATGAACACTGAAGCTTTCTTT. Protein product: CASSPKGGMNTEAFF.

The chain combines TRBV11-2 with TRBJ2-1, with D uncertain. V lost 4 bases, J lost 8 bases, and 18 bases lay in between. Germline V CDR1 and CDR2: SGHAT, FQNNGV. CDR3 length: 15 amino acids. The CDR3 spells CASSWPGPVKDEQFF. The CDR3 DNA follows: TGTGCCAGCAGCTGGCCCGGCCCGGTGAAGGATGAGCAGTTCTTC.

The CDR3 DNA is TGCAGTGCTAGAGGGGCCTCATCTGACAGGGGGCCTGGAAACACCATATATTTT. It specifies CSARGASSDRGPGNTIYF. The genes are TRBV20-1 and TRBJ1-3; 10 nucleotides agree with TRBD1. V lost 1 base to trimming and J lost 2 bases; unmatched junction nucleotides: 11. Germline CDR1 and CDR2: DFQATT and SNEGSKA (reference sequence). The CDR3 is 18 residues long.

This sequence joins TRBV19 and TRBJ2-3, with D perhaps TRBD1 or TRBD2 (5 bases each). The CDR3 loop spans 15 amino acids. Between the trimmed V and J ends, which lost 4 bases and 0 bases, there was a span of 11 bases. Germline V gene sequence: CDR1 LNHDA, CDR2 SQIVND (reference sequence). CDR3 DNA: TGTGCCAGTAGTACCGGGACGTCTAGCACAGATACGCAGTATTTT. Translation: CASSTGTSSTDTQYF.

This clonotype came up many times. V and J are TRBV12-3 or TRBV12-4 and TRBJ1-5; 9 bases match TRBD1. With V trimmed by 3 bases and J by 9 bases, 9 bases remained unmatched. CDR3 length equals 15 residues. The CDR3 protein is CASSFGQGSVWPQHF. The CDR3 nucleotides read TGTGCCAGCAGTTTCGGACAGGGGAGTGTATGGCCCCAGCATTTT.

CDR3 loop: CARRWGGGYEQYF. In nucleotides, the CDR3 is TGTGCCAGGCGATGGGGCGGGGGCTACGAGCAGTACTTC. This rearrangement joins TRBV7-2 to TRBJ2-7; the match to TRBD2 covers 7 bases. The CDR3 is 13 amino acids. In germline, CDR1 is SGHTA, CDR2 FQGNSA. Trimming at V came to 9 bases and at J to 3 bases, leaving 8 bases not matched to a gene.